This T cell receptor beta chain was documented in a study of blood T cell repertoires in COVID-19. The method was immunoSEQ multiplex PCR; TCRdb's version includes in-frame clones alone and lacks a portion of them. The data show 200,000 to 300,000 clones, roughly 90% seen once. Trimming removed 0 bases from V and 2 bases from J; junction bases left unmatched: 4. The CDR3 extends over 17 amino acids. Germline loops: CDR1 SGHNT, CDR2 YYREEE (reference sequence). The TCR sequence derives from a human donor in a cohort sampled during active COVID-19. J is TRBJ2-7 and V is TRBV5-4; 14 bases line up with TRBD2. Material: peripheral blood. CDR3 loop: CASSLGGLAGVTYEQYF. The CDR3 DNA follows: TGTGCCAGCAGCTTGGGGGGACTAGCGGGAGTAACCTACGAGCAGTACTTC.